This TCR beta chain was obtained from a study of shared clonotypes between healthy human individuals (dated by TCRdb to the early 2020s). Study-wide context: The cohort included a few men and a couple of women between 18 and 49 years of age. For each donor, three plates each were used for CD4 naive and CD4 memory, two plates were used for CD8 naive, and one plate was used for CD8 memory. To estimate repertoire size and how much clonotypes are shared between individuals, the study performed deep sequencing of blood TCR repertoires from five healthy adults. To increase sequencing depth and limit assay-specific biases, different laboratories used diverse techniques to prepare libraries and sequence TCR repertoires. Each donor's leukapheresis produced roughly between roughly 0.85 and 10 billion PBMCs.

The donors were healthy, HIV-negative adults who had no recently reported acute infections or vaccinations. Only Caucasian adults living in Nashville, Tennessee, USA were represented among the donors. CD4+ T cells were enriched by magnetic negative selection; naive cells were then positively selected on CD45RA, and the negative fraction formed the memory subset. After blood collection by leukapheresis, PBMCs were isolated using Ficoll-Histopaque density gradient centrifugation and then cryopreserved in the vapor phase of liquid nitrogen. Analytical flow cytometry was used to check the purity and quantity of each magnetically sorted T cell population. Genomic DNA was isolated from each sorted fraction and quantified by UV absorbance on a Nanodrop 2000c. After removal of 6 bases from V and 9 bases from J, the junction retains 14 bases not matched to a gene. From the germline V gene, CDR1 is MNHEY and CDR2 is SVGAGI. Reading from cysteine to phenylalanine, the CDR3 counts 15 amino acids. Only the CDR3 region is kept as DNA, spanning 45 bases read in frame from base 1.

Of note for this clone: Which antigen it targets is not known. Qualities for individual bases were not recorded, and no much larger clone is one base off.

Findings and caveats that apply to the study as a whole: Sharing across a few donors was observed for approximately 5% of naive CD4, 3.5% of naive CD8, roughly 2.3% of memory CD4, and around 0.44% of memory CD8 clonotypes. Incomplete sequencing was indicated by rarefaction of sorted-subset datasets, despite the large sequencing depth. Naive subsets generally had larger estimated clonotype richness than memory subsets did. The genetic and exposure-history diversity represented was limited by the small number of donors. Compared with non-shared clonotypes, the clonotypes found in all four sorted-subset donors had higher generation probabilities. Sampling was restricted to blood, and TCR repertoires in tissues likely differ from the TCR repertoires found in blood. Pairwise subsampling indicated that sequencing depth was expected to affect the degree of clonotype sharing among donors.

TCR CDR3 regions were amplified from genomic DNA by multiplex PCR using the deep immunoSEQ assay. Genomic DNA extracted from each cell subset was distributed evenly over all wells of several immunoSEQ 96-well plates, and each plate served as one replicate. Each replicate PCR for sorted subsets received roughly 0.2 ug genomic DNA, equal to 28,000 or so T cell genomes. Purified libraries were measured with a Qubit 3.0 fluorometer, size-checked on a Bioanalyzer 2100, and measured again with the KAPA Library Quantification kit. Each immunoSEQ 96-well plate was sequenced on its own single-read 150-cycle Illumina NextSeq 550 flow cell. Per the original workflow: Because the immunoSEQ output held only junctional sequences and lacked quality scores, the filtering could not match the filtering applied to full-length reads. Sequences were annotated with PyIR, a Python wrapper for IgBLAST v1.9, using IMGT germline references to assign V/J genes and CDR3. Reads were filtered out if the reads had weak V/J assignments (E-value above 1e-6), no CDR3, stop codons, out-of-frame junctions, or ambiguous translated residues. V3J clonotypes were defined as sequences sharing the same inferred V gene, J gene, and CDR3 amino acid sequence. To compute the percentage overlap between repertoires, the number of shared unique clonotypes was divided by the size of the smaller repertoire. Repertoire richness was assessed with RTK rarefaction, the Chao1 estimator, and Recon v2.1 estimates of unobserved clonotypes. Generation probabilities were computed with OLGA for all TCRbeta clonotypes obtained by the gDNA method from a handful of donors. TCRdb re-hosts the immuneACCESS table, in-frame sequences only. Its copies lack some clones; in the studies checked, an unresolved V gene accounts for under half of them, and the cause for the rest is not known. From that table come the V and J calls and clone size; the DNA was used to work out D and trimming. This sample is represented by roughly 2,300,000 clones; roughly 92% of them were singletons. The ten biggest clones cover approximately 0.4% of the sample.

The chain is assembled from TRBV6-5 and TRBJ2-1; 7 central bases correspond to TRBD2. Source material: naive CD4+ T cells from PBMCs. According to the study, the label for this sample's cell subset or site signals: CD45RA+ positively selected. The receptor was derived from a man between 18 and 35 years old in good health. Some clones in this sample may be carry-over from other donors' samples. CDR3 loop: CASSPPNGRASEQFF. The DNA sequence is TGTGCCAGCAGCCCCCCGAATGGGAGGGCCAGTGAGCAGTTCTTC.